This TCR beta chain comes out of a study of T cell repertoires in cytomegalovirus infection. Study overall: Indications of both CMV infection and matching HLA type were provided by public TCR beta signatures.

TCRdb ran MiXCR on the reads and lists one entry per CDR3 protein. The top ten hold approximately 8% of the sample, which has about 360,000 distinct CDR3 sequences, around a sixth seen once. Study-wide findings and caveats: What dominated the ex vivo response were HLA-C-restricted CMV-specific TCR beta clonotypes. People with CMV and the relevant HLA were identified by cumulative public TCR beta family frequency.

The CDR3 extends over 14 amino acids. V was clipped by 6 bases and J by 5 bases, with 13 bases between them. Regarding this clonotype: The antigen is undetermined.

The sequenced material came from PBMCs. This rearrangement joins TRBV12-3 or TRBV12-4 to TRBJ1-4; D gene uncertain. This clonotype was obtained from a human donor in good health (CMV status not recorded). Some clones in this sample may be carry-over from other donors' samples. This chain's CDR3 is CASRRLGENEKLFF. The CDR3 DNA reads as TGTGCCAGCAGGCGCCTTGGGGAAAATGAAAAACTGTTTTTT.